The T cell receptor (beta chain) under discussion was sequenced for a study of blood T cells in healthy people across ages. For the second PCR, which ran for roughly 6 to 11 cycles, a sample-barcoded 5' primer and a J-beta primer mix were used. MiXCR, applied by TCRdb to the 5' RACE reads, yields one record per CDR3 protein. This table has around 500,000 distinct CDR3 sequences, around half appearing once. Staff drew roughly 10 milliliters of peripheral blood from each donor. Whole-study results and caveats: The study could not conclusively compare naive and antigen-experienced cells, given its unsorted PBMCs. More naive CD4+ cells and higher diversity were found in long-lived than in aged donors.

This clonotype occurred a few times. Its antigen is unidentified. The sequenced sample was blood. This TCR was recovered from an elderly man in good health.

In nucleotides, the CDR3 is TGTGCCAGCCTACAGGGGGCCGACAATGAGCAGTTCTTC. Protein sequence: CASLQGADNEQFF. This sequence joins TRBV7-2 and TRBJ2-1; 9 bases map to TRBD1. Trimming took 8 bases from V and 5 from J; bases not matched to a gene: 4. CDR3 length: 13 residues. Germline CDR1 SGHTA, CDR2 FQGNSA.